The 18 T cell receptor beta chains below all came from one sample that was sequenced in a study of control samples from healthy donors and cancer patients. Libraries were prepared by immunoSEQ multiplex PCR; TCRdb keeps only in-frame clonotypes and omits some of them. The table includes around 140,000 clones, 75% to 95% detected once. Sample: blood. These receptors all stem from a man aged 30 to 45 in good health.

The CDR3 sequence is CASSFTSGGSNTGELFF. DNA for the CDR3: TGTGCCAGCAGCTTCACTAGCGGGGGGTCCAACACCGGGGAGCTGTTTTTT. The genes are TRBV7-9 and TRBJ2-2; 12 bases are a match to TRBD2. Germline trimming cut 3 bases from V and 2 bases from J; bases unmatched to any gene: 4. Per the germline V gene, CDR1 is SEHNR and CDR2 is FQNEAQ (reference sequence). This CDR3 has 17 amino acids.

This clone was picked up a small number of times. This rearrangement joins TRBV27 to TRBJ1-2; D unclear. This CDR3 spans 13 amino acids. V shed 5 bases and J shed 0 bases, with 7 bases lying between them. Germline V gives CDR1 MNHEY, CDR2 SMNVEV (reference sequence). The CDR3, as DNA: TGTGCCAGCAGTCGATCAGCTAACTATGGCTACACCTTC. Translated, it gives CASSRSANYGYTF.

The V and J genes are TRBV2 and TRBJ1-1; D is ambiguous. The CDR3 covers 12 residues. V was cut by 7 bases and J by 6 bases, with 12 bases left in between. CDR1 is SNHLY and CDR2 is FYNNEI in the germline V gene. CDR3 loop: CASTGLFPEAFF. The CDR3 DNA sequence: TGTGCCAGCACGGGGTTGTTTCCTGAAGCTTTCTTT.

V usage is TRBV2 and J usage is TRBJ1-1; no clear D. Trimming took off 8 bases at V and 12 bases at J, with 19 bases between the two ends. Germline CDR1 SNHLY, CDR2 FYNNEI. This CDR3 has 12 residues. The CDR3 sequence is CASRKDGQFPFF. The CDR3 bases are TGTGCCAGCCGGAAAGACGGGCAGTTTCCTTTCTTT.

The rearrangement links TRBV6-5 to TRBJ2-3, with D possibly called TRBD1 or TRBD2 (5 bases each). This CDR3 is built from 15 residues. V dropped 2 bases and J dropped 1 base, with 10 bases sitting between them. Looked up from germline, CDR1 is MNHEY and CDR2 is SVGAGI. The CDR3 nucleotides read TGTGCCAGCAGTTACGGGGGTTTGGGCACAGATACGCAGTATTTT. This gives the protein CASSYGGLGTDTQYF.

This rearrangement joins TRBV28 to TRBJ1-1; a possible D gene is TRBD1 (6 bases). The CDR3 is made up of 16 amino acids. Germline CDR1 and CDR2: MDHEN and SYDVKM. Trimming removed 4 bases from V and 1 base from J, with 16 bases in between. This chain's CDR3 is CASSSPTGHANTEAFF. The CDR3 DNA follows: TGTGCCAGCAGTTCTCCGACGGGACATGCGAACACTGAAGCTTTCTTT.

The V call is TRBV19, the J call TRBJ1-2, with TRBD1 matching over 7 bases. The V and J ends lost 6 bases and 1 base, in that order; junction bases with no gene match: 5. This CDR3 is 14 amino acids long. Germline V gene sequence: CDR1 LNHDA, CDR2 SQIVND (reference sequence). CDR3 in amino acids: CASSQGGVNYGYTF. DNA of the CDR3: TGTGCCAGTAGCCAGGGGGGGGTTAACTATGGCTACACCTTC.

The chain carries TRBV4-1 and TRBJ1-3; tentative D call: TRBD1 (6 bases). This CDR3 is 17 amino acids long. V was clipped by 2 bases and J by 9 bases, with 23 bases between them. The germline CDR1 and CDR2 sequences are MGHRA and YSYEKL. This CDR3 reads CASSQPTSGTKKFTIYF. In nucleotides, the CDR3 is TGCGCCAGCAGCCAACCAACATCCGGGACAAAAAAATTCACCATATATTTT.

This clone was recorded once. V gene TRBV28 combines with J gene TRBJ1-6, with TRBD1 identical over 7 bases. J was trimmed by 6 bases and V by 8 bases; bases with no gene match: 4. The CDR3 is 13 residues long. Germline V gives CDR1 MDHEN, CDR2 SYDVKM. In DNA form, the CDR3 reads TGTGCCAGCCAAGGGGGCCGTAATTCACCCCTCCACTTT. This encodes CASQGGRNSPLHF.

The V call is TRBV11-2, the J call TRBJ2-3; no clear D gene. Germline-derived CDR1 and CDR2 are SGHAT and FQNNGV. V dropped 3 bases and J dropped 6 bases, with 7 bases sitting between them. This CDR3 is built from 12 residues. The DNA of the CDR3 is TGTGCCAGCAGCTTCTTGGGGGATACGCAGTATTTT. This codes for CASSFLGDTQYF.

This chain joins TRBV7-9 and TRBJ1-1; 9 nucleotides line up with TRBD1. V lost 6 bases, J lost 7 bases, and 6 bases stayed unmatched. Germline CDR1 is SEHNR and CDR2 is FQNEAQ (reference sequence). The CDR3 runs to 13 residues. CDR3 sequence: CASRRGQGIEAFF. In nucleotides, the CDR3 is TGTGCCAGCAGACGTGGACAGGGGATTGAAGCTTTCTTT. The full variable domain, in which reference TRBV7-9 and TRBJ1-1 provide the parts outside the CDR3, is DTGVSQNPRHKITKRGQNVTFRCDPISEHNRLYWYRQTLGQGPEFLTYFQNEAQLEKSRLLSDRFSAERPKGSFSTLEIQRTEQGDSAMYLCASRRGQGIEAFFGQGTRLTVV.

This chain joins TRBV4-2 and TRBJ2-2; D gene uncertain. The CDR3 runs to 14 residues. Germline-derived CDR1 and CDR2 are LGHNA and YNFKEQ. V lost 1 base to trimming and J lost 3 bases, with 6 bases between them. CDR3 amino acids: CASSQGSYTGELFF. The CDR3, as DNA: TGTGCCAGCAGCCAAGGTAGCTACACCGGGGAGCTGTTTTTT.

The chain carries TRBV11-3 and TRBJ2-2, with D possibly called TRBD1 or TRBD2 (5 bases each). V was clipped by 4 bases and J by 0 bases, with 12 bases between them. Looked up from germline, CDR1 is SGHNT and CDR2 is YENEEA. The CDR3 spans 16 residues. The CDR3, as DNA: TGTGCCAGCAGCTCCCGAGGGGCGTCGAACACCGGGGAGCTGTTTTTT. Translating gives CASSSRGASNTGELFF.

The rearrangement links TRBV28 to TRBJ1-1, with D perhaps matching TRBD1 (5 bases). The CDR3 is made up of 13 amino acids. Germline V CDR1 and CDR2: MDHEN, SYDVKM. V lost 3 bases to trimming and J lost 5 bases, with 10 bases between them. In DNA, the CDR3 is TGTGCCAGCAGTTTGCAGGGATGGACTGAAGCTTTCTTT. It is translated as CASSLQGWTEAFF.

This chain uses TRBV5-6 with TRBJ1-1, with D unclear. The CDR3 sequence is 12 residues long. Trimming stripped 2 bases from V and 4 bases from J, with 6 bases between. Germline V lookup: CDR1 SGHDT, CDR2 YYEEEE. The CDR3 DNA follows: TGTGCCAGCAGCTTCCGGCCCACTGAAGCTTTCTTT. It encodes CASSFRPTEAFF.

The chain carries TRBV5-1 and TRBJ1-2; D gene uncertain. The CDR3 is made up of 14 amino acids. Germline CDR1 SGHRS, CDR2 YFSETQ. Trimming removed 0 bases at V and 5 bases at J, with 11 bases between. The CDR3 loop is CASSLATPLYGYTF. The CDR3 nucleotides read TGCGCCAGCAGCTTGGCCACCCCGCTGTATGGCTACACCTTC.

The J gene is TRBJ2-7, the V gene TRBV10-3; 8 nucleotides agree with TRBD1. V shed 6 bases, J shed 5 bases, and the junction held 3 bases outside the gene matches. The CDR3 length is 12 residues. Germline assignment: CDR1 ENHRY and CDR2 SYGVKD. The chain's CDR3 is CAIRDRVDEQYF. Written as DNA, the CDR3 is TGTGCCATCAGGGACAGGGTAGACGAGCAGTACTTC.

The chain combines TRBV11-2 with TRBJ1-1; D ambiguous. The V end was cut by 5 bases, the J end by 0 bases, with 16 bases between. The germline V gene has CDR1 SGHAT and CDR2 FQNNGV. This CDR3 contains 16 residues. The CDR3 spells CASSPYPEELNTEAFF. Here the CDR3 DNA reads TGTGCCAGCAGCCCCTACCCTGAGGAGCTGAACACTGAAGCTTTCTTT.